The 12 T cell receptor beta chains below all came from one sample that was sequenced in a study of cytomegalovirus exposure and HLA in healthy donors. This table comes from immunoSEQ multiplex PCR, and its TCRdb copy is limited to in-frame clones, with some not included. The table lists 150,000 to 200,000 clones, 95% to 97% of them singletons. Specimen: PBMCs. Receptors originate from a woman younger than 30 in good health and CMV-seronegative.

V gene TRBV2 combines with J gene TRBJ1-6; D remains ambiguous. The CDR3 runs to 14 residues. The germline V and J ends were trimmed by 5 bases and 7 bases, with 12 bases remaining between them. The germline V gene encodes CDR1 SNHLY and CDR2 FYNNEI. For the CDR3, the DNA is TGTGCCAGCAGTTTGACAAACTCAAATTCACCCCTCCACTTT. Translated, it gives CASSLTNSNSPLHF. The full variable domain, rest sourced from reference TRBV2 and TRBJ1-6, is EPEVTQTPSHQVTQMGQEVILRCVPISNHLYFYWYRQILGQKVEFLVSFYNNEISEKSEIFDDQFSVERPDGSNFTLKIRSTKLEDSAMYFCASSLTNSNSPLHFGNGTRLTVT.

The CDR3 region has the DNA TGTGCCAGCAGCGTGGGGACAGGGGGCTTCGATGAAAAACTGTTTTTT. Translated: CASSVGTGGFDEKLFF. The rearrangement uses TRBV9 and TRBJ1-4, with 12 bases fitting TRBD1. V trimming: 2 bases; J trimming: 6 bases; junction bases outside the gene matches: 5. This CDR3 is built from 16 residues. The germline V gene encodes CDR1 SGDLS and CDR2 YYNGEE.

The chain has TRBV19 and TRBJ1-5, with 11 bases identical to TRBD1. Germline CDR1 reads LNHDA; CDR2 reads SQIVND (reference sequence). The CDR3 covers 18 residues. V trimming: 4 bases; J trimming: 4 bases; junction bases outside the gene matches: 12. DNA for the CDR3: TGTGCCAGTAGTAATCACGGTGGACAGGGGGCGATGAATCAGCCCCAGCATTTT. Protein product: CASSNHGGQGAMNQPQHF.

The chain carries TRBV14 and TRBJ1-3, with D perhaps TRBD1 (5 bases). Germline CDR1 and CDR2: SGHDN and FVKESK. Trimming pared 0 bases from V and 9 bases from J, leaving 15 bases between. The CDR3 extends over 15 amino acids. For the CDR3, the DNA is TGTGCCAGCAGCCAAGAAGATGCAGGAAGGGGCACCATATATTTT. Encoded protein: CASSQEDAGRGTIYF.

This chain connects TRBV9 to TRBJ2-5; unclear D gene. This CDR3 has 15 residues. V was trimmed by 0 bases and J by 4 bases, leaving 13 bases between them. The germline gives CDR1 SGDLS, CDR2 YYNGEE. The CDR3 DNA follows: TGTGCCAGCAGCGTAGGGGCACACAATACAGAGACCCAGTACTTC. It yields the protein CASSVGAHNTETQYF.

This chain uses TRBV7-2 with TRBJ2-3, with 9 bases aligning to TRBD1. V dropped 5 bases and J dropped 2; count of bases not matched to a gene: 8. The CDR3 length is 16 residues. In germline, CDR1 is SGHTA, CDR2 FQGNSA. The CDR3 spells CASSLKGTGITDTQYF. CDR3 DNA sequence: TGTGCCAGCAGCCTTAAAGGGACAGGGATCACAGATACGCAGTATTTT.

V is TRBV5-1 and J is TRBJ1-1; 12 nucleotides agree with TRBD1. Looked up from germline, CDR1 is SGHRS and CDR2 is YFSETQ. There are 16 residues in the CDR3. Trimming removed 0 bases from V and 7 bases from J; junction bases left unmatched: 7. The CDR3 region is CASSLVAGQGASEAFF. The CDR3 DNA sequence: TGCGCCAGCAGCTTGGTAGCGGGACAGGGGGCCAGTGAAGCTTTCTTT.

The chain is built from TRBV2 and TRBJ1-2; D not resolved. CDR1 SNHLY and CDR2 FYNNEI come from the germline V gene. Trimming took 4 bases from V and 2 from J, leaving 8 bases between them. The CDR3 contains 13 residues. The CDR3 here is CASSAQANYGYTF. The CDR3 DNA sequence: TGTGCCAGCAGTGCCCAAGCCAACTATGGCTACACCTTC.

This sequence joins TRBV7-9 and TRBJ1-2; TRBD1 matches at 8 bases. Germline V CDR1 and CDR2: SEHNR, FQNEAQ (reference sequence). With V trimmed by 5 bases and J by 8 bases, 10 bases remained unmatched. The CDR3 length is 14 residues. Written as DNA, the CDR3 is TGTGCCAGCAGCCAACGGACAGGGCTAGGGGGCTACACCTTC. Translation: CASSQRTGLGGYTF. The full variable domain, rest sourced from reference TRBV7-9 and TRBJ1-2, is DTGVSQNPRHKITKRGQNVTFRCDPISEHNRLYWYRQTLGQGPEFLTYFQNEAQLEKSRLLSDRFSAERPKGSFSTLEIQRTEQGDSAMYLCASSQRTGLGGYTFGSGTRLTVV.

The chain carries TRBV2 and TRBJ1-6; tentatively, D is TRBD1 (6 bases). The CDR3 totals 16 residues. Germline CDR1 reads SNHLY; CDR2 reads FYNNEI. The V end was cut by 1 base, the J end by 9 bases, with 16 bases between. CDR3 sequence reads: CASSEGGGYRGSPLHF. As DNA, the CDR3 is TGTGCCAGCAGTGAAGGCGGGGGCTATAGAGGTTCACCCCTCCACTTT.

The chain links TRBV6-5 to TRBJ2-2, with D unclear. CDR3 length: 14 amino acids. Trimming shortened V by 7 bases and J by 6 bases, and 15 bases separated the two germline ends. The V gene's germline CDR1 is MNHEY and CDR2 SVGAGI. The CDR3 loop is CASTRSEKSGELFF. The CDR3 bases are TGTGCCAGCACTCGGAGCGAGAAATCCGGGGAGCTGTTTTTT.

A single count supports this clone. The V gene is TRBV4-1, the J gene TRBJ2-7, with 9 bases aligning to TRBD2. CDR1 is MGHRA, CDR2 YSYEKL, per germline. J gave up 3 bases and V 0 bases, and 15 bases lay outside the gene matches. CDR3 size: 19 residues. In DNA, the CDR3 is TGCGCCAGCAGCCAAGAAAGCCGAGGAGGGGGACTAGCCTACTACGAGCAGTACTTC. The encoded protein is CASSQESRGGGLAYYEQYF.